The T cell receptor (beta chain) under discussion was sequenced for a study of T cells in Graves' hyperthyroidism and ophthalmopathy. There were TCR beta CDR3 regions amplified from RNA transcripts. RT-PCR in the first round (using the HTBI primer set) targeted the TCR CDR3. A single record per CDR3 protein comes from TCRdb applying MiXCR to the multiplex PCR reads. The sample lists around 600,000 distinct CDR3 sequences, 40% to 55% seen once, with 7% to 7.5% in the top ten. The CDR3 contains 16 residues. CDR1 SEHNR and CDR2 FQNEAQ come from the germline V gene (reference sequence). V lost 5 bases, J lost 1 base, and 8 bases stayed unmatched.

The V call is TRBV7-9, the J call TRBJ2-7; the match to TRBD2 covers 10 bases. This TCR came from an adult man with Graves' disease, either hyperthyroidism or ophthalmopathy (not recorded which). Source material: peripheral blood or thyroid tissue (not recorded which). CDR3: CASSQEAGGLSYEQYF. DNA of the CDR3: TGTGCCAGCAGCCAAGAAGCGGGAGGGTTGTCCTACGAGCAGTACTTC.